This T cell receptor (beta chain) emerged from a study of T cells after yellow fever vaccination. Ten or more counts support this clonotype. The CDR3 is made up of 15 amino acids. The V and J ends lost 3 bases and 0 bases respectively, with 11 bases between them. CDR1 is SGHTA, CDR2 FQGNSA, per germline. TCRdb recomputed calls from the 5' RACE reads with MiXCR, one row per CDR3 protein. The sample consists of 200,000 to 300,000 distinct CDR3 sequences, roughly 3.5% of them appearing once. The J gene is TRBJ1-1, the V gene TRBV7-2; D is ambiguous. Material: PBMCs, obtained 15 days after the yellow fever booster vaccination. This clonotype was obtained from a man between 18 and 35 years old who received the YFV17D yellow fever vaccine. CDR3 DNA sequence: TGTGCCAGCAGCTTCCCGGGAGACGTGAACACTGAAGCTTTCTTT. Translating gives CASSFPGDVNTEAFF.